This T cell receptor (delta chain) was found in a study of Vδ1+ human thymocytes. Whole-study results and caveats: Highly polyclonal TRG and TRD repertoires with Gaussian CDR3 length distributions appeared in thymus.

This clone was detected only a few times. Its antigen is not known. RNA was extracted from the cells and then reverse transcribed. Pooled V-gene forward primers with one constant-region reverse primer generated the CDR3 amplicons by multiplex PCR. TCRdb re-called clones from the multiplex PCR reads using CATT. The sample consists of 50,000 to 75,000 delta-chain clones, more than 12% of them appearing once. Germline V CDR1 and CDR2: TSWWSYY, QGS. CDR3 length: 25 residues. Trimming removed 6 bases from V and 4 bases from J, with 48 bases in between. This sequence joins TRDV1 and TRDJ1; D assignment may be TRDD2 or TRDD3 (7 bases each). The receptor's source is a girl less than two years old who had congenital heart surgery. The sequencing input was Vdelta1+ gamma-delta thymocytes from the thymus. Subset meaning: FACS-sorted CD3+ TCRalphabeta- TCRVdelta1+ TCRVdelta2- thymocytes. CDR3 in amino acids: CALGPKMIQPFLLKNRWGDGDKLIF. For the CDR3, the DNA is TGTGCTCTTGGACCAAAGATGATACAACCTTTCCTACTTAAGAATAGATGGGGGGATGGCGATAAACTCATCTTT.